These 24 T cell receptor beta chains were all obtained from the same sample, sequenced in a study of PD-L1 blockade in urothelial cancer. The repertoire was sequenced with immunoSEQ multiplex PCR; TCRdb's copy has only in-frame clones and lacks some. Here the sample spans around 100,000 clones, around 86% being singletons. Time point specified: pretreatment peripheral blood. Sequenced material: PBMCs, taken around atezolizumab (anti-PD-L1) treatment. The origin of the receptors is a man aged 55-75 years with urothelial cancer.

The rearrangement uses TRBV2 and TRBJ2-2, with no clear D. CDR3 length: 13 amino acids. The germline CDR1 and CDR2 sequences are SNHLY and FYNNEI. V gave up 5 bases and J gave up 5 bases, with 9 bases separating them. CDR3 residues: CASSTLLTGELFF. The CDR3, as DNA: TGTGCCAGCAGTACCCTATTGACCGGGGAGCTGTTTTTT.

This clone was recorded once. The chain uses TRBV9 and TRBJ2-3; 10 bases are shared with TRBD1. The CDR3 sequence is 16 residues long. From germline, CDR1 is SGDLS and CDR2 YYNGEE. V shed 4 bases, J shed 4 bases, and the junction held 9 bases outside the gene matches. CDR3 loop: CASSSGTGDLADTQYF. Written as DNA, the CDR3 is TGTGCCAGCAGCTCGGGGACAGGGGATTTGGCAGATACGCAGTATTTT.

V and J are TRBV27 and TRBJ1-1; TRBD1 might be the D (5 bases). The germline V gene encodes CDR1 MNHEY and CDR2 SMNVEV (reference sequence). CDR3 length: 14 residues. V gave up 7 bases and J gave up 4 bases, with 16 bases separating them. The CDR3: CASTEIGGGTEAFF. CDR3 coding DNA: TGTGCCAGCACCGAAATCGGGGGGGGCACTGAAGCTTTCTTT.

This chain uses TRBV6-1 with TRBJ2-1, with 9 bases identical to TRBD2. Unmatched junction bases numbered 9, after V lost 4 bases and J lost 8 bases. This CDR3 spans 15 amino acids. CDR1 is MNHNS and CDR2 is SASEGT in the germline V gene. The CDR3: CASSASGTPPHEQFF. CDR3 DNA: TGTGCCAGCAGTGCTAGCGGGACCCCCCCGCATGAGCAGTTCTTC.

The chain employs TRBV30 and TRBJ1-2; 9 nucleotides match TRBD1. Germline CDR1 and CDR2: GTSNPN and SVGIG (reference sequence). The CDR3 contains 13 residues. Germline trimming cut 8 bases from V and 6 bases from J; bases unmatched to any gene: 10. This CDR3 is CARQTGGVNGYTF. CDR3 DNA: TGTGCCAGACAGACAGGGGGTGTGAATGGCTACACCTTC.

The rearrangement links TRBV4-1 to TRBJ2-1; TRBD1 agrees at 7 bases. This CDR3 spans 11 amino acids. The V and J ends lost 4 bases and 14 bases, in that order; junction bases with no gene match: 5. From germline, CDR1 is MGHRA and CDR2 YSYEKL. The CDR3 reads CASSPGTGEFF. In nucleotides, the CDR3 is TGCGCCAGCAGCCCTGGAACAGGGGAGTTCTTC.

In this sample, this clone turned up a few times. The chain links TRBV7-2 to TRBJ1-6; 9 nucleotides agree with TRBD1. Germline assignment: CDR1 SGHTA and CDR2 FQGNSA. With 0 bases clipped from V and 10 bases from J, the junction kept 4 bases outside the gene matches. This CDR3 spans 15 amino acids. CDR3 DNA: TGTGCCAGCAGCTTAGCCACAGGGGGCGACTCACCCCTCCACTTT. Encoded protein: CASSLATGGDSPLHF.

This chain uses TRBV5-4 with TRBJ2-1, with TRBD2 identical over 10 bases. This CDR3 contains 18 residues. Looked up from germline, CDR1 is SGHNT and CDR2 is YYREEE (reference sequence). Trimming cost V 3 bases and J 2 bases; bases outside gene matches: 11. In DNA, the CDR3 is TGTGCCAGCAGCTGGGGGCCTAGCGGGAGTGTTACCTACAATGAGCAGTTCTTC. Its translation: CASSWGPSGSVTYNEQFF.

This chain links TRBV30 with TRBJ1-4, with 7 positions matching TRBD1. J gave up 8 bases and V 6 bases, and 18 bases lay outside the gene matches. CDR1 and CDR2 from the germline V gene are GTSNPN and SVGIG (reference sequence). This CDR3 has 16 amino acids. The CDR3, as DNA: TGTGCCTGCATCGGCAGATTACAGGGGTCGGAGGAAAAACTGTTTTTT. Translation: CACIGRLQGSEEKLFF.

This rearrangement joins TRBV7-2 to TRBJ1-1, with D possibly being TRBD1 (5 bases). This CDR3 comprises 13 residues. CDR1 and CDR2 (germline): SGHTA, FQGNSA. V lost 1 base and J 11 bases, leaving 14 bases between the germline ends. Written as DNA, the CDR3 is TGTGCCAGCAGCTTAGATGGGGGGAATAACGCTTTCTTT. As protein: CASSLDGGNNAFF.

The chain joins TRBV5-3 to TRBJ2-3, with 9 positions matching TRBD1. TRBV5-3 is an ORF for which the function is uncertain. The CDR3 extends over 14 amino acids. With 5 bases clipped from V and 6 bases from J, the junction kept 7 bases outside the gene matches. The CDR3 spells CARRGTGSRDTQYF. CDR3 in DNA: TGTGCCAGAAGAGGGACAGGGAGCAGGGATACGCAGTATTTT.

The chain carries TRBV7-9 and TRBJ2-3; weak D call: TRBD2 (7 bases). Trimming removed 8 bases at V and 1 base at J, with 19 bases between. This CDR3 has 16 residues. From germline, CDR1 is SEHNR and CDR2 FQNEAQ (reference sequence). The CDR3 sequence is CASVPWRGLRTDTQYF. For the CDR3, the DNA is TGTGCCAGCGTCCCCTGGCGGGGGCTCCGCACAGATACGCAGTATTTT. Looking up the rest from reference TRBV7-9 and TRBJ2-3 gives the full variable domain: DTGVSQNPRHKITKRGQNVTFRCDPISEHNRLYWYRQTLGQGPEFLTYFQNEAQLEKSRLLSDRFSAERPKGSFSTLEIQRTEQGDSAMYLCASVPWRGLRTDTQYFGPGTRLTVL.

The gene calls are TRBV30 and TRBJ2-1; TRBD2 agrees at 8 bases. The length of the CDR3 is 16 residues. Unmatched junction bases numbered 14, after V lost 8 bases and J lost 2 bases. The germline V gene has CDR1 GTSNPN and CDR2 SVGIG (reference sequence). In nucleotides, the CDR3 is TGTGCCGGAAATGGAGGCCGGGGGGGTACCTACAATGAGCAGTTCTTC. Amino acid sequence: CAGNGGRGGTYNEQFF. Full variable domain (remainder filled in from reference TRBV30 and TRBJ2-1): SQTIHQWPATLVQPVGSPLSLECTVEGTSNPNLYWYRQAAGRGLQLLFYSVGIGQISSEVPQNLSASRPQDRQFILSSKKLLLSDSGFYLCAGNGGRGGTYNEQFFGPGTRLTVL.

The CDR3 loop is CASSLGTSREQYF. In DNA form, the CDR3 reads TGTGCCAGCAGCTTAGGGACTAGCCGCGAGCAGTACTTC. The V call is TRBV11-2, the J call TRBJ2-7, with 8 bases aligning to TRBD2. V shed 1 base, J shed 6 bases, and the junction held 2 bases outside the gene matches. The CDR3 is 13 amino acids. Per the germline V gene, CDR1 is SGHAT and CDR2 is FQNNGV. Filled out from reference TRBV11-2 and TRBJ2-7, the complete variable domain reads EAGVAQSPRYKIIEKRQSVAFWCNPISGHATLYWYQQILGQGPKLLIQFQNNGVVDDSQLPKDRFSAERLKGVDSTLKIQPAKLEDSAVYLCASSLGTSREQYFGPGTRLTVT.

V and J are TRBV29-1 and TRBJ2-7, with 8 bases identical to TRBD1. CDR1 and CDR2 from the germline V gene are SQVTM and ANQGSEA. The CDR3 runs to 12 residues. V lost 4 bases and J lost 2; bases outside the gene matches: 1. In DNA form, the CDR3 reads TGCAGCGTTGGGACAGGGCCCTACGAGCAGTACTTC. Its translation: CSVGTGPYEQYF.

This sequence joins TRBV5-1 and TRBJ2-1, with a possible D match to TRBD2 (5 bases). V was shortened by 0 bases and J by 7 bases, with 11 bases between the two germline ends. CDR1 SGHRS and CDR2 YFSETQ come from the germline V gene. The CDR3 covers 14 residues. CDR3 bases: TGCGCCAGCAGCTTGGCATTTGTAGCGAATGAGCAGTTCTTC. Its translation: CASSLAFVANEQFF. Full variable domain (rest looked up from reference TRBV5-1 and TRBJ2-1): KAGVTQTPRYLIKTRGQQVTLSCSPISGHRSVSWYQQTPGQGLQFLFEYFSETQRNKGNFPGRFSGRQFSNSRSEMNVSTLELGDSALYLCASSLAFVANEQFFGPGTRLTVL.

The gene calls are TRBV19 and TRBJ2-5; D gene uncertain. Germline lookup yields CDR1 LNHDA and CDR2 SQIVND (reference sequence). The V and J ends lost 5 bases and 5 bases respectively, with 18 bases between them. This CDR3 spans 15 amino acids. CDR3 amino acids: CASSLGLRSRETQYF. CDR3 DNA: TGTGCCAGTAGTCTAGGGTTGCGGTCCCGGGAGACCCAGTACTTC.

There are a few counts of this clone. The gene calls are TRBV28 and TRBJ2-7; D not certain. Trimming cost V 2 bases and J 4 bases, with 12 bases left between them. CDR1 is MDHEN, CDR2 SYDVKM, per germline. The length of the CDR3 is 14 residues. DNA of the CDR3: TGTGCCAGCAGTTTAGGCGGATCCCTTTACGAGCAGTACTTC. As protein: CASSLGGSLYEQYF.

The chain joins TRBV11-3 to TRBJ2-1, with TRBD1 identical over 7 bases. The CDR3 totals 15 residues. V lost 3 bases, J lost 4 bases, and 6 bases stayed unmatched. Germline V lookup: CDR1 SGHNT, CDR2 YENEEA. DNA of the CDR3: TGTGCCAGCAGCTTCCGGGACAGCTTATACAATGAGCAGTTCTTC. Its protein is CASSFRDSLYNEQFF.

The chain couples TRBV28 to TRBJ2-7; D is ambiguous. Germline V gene sequence: CDR1 MDHEN, CDR2 SYDVKM. The CDR3 is 15 amino acids. Trimming took 1 base from V and 5 from J, leaving 15 bases between them. The CDR3 region has the DNA TGTGCCAGCAGTTTATCTAACGCGCCCCTTAACGAGCAGTACTTC. It encodes CASSLSNAPLNEQYF. Filled out from reference TRBV28 and TRBJ2-7, the complete variable domain reads DVKVTQSSRYLVKRTGEKVFLECVQDMDHENMFWYRQDPGLGLRLIYFSYDVKMKEKGDIPEGYSVSREKKERFSLILESASTNQTSMYLCASSLSNAPLNEQYFGPGTRLTVT.

This sequence joins TRBV2 and TRBJ2-1, with TRBD2 identical over 12 bases. Unmatched junction bases numbered 8, after V lost 4 bases and J lost 4 bases. The germline CDR1 and CDR2 sequences are SNHLY and FYNNEI. The CDR3 sequence is 17 residues long. CDR3 amino acids: CASSAPGLAGLYNEQFF. The CDR3 DNA follows: TGTGCCAGCAGTGCTCCGGGACTAGCGGGTCTTTACAATGAGCAGTTCTTC.

This clone was seen only once. This sample includes further DNA sequences coding for the same CDR3. This chain links TRBV19 with TRBJ1-6, with TRBD1 matching 8 bases. The CDR3 extends over 15 amino acids. With 4 bases clipped from V and 5 bases from J, the junction kept 4 bases outside the gene matches. The germline V gene has CDR1 LNHDA and CDR2 SQIVND (reference sequence). The CDR3 spells CASSTGQGNNSPLHF. The CDR3 DNA sequence: TGTGCCAGTAGTACCGGACAGGGAAATAATTCACCCCTCCACTTT.

This sequence joins TRBV19 and TRBJ1-1, with 9 bases lining up with TRBD1. V shed 11 bases, J shed 3 bases, and the junction held 10 bases outside the gene matches. This CDR3 is 14 amino acids long. Per germline, CDR1 LNHDA and CDR2 SQIVND (reference sequence). CDR3 loop: CAANRGREYTEAFF. In nucleotides, the CDR3 is TGTGCCGCCAACAGGGGGCGAGAATACACTGAAGCTTTCTTT.

The J gene is TRBJ1-5, the V gene TRBV28, with 10 nucleotides matching TRBD1. After removal of 6 bases from V and 3 bases from J, the junction contained 8 bases not matched to a gene. The CDR3 loop spans 16 amino acids. Germline CDR1 MDHEN, CDR2 SYDVKM. The CDR3 DNA is TGTGCCAGCAGACCCATCGGGACAGGGGCCAATCAGCCCCAGCATTTT. Its translation: CASRPIGTGANQPQHF.